The clone carrying this T cell receptor beta chain was observed at least ten times. Individual cDNA molecules received unique molecular identifiers in the library. TCRdb processed the RACE reads anew with MiXCR; each CDR3 protein has one entry. The table includes 35,000 to 45,000 distinct CDR3 sequences, under 15% detected once. The V gene lost 6 bases and the J gene lost 0 bases, with 18 bases spanning the gap. This CDR3 has 18 residues. Germline V gene sequence: CDR1 MDHEN, CDR2 SYDVKM. The time point is: pre-sensitization, week 0. Sample treatment: therapeutic diphenylcyclopropenone sensitization with weekly scalp DPC. Patch tests were applied only after blood draws. The source of the sample is a study of human T cells and chemical hapten exposure. In the study overall: An approximately 2 cm by approximately 2 cm inner upper arm patch received 2% DPC for sensitization.

The TCR was taken from a woman aged 25 to 45 with alopecia areata. Some clones in this sample may be carry-over from other donors' samples. The sequencing used whole blood, collected in connection with sensitization to the hapten diphenylcyclopropenone (DPC). This rearrangement joins TRBV28 to TRBJ2-6, with D maybe TRBD2 (5 bases). CDR3 amino acids: CASRGREKSPSGANVLTF. DNA of the CDR3: TGTGCCAGCAGGGGTCGGGAAAAGTCCCCCTCTGGGGCCAACGTCCTGACTTTC.